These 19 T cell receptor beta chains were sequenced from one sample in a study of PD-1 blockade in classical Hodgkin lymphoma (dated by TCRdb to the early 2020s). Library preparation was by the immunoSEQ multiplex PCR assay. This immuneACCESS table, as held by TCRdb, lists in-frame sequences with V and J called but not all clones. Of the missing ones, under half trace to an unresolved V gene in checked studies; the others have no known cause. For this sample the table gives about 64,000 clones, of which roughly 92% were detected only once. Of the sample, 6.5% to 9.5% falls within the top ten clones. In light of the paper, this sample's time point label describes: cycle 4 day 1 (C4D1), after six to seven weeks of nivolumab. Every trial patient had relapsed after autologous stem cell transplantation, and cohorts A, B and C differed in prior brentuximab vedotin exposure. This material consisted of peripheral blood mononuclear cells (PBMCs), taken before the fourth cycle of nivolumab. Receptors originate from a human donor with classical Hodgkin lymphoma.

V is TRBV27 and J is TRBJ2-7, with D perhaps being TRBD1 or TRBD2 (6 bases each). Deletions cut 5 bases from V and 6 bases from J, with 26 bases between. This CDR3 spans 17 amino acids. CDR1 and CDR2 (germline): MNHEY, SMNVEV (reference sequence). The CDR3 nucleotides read TGTGCCAGCAGTCCTCGGGCTTTGGTCCCGGGGGCTGGCGAGCAGTACTTC. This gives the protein CASSPRALVPGAGEQYF.

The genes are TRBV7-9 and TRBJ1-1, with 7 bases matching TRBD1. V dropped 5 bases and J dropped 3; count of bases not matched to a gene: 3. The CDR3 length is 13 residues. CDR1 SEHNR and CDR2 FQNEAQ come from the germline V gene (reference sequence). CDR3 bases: TGTGCCAGCAGCCCGACAGGGTACACTGAAGCTTTCTTT. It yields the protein CASSPTGYTEAFF.

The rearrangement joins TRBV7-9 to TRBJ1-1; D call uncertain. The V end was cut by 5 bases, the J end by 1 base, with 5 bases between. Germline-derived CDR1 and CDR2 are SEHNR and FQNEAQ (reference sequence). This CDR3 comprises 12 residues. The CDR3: CASSGGNTEAFF. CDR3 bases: TGTGCCAGCAGCGGCGGGAACACTGAAGCTTTCTTT.

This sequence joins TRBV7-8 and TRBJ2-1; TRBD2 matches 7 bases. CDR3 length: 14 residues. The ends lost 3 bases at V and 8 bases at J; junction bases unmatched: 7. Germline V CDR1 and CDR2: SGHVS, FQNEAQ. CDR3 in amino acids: CASSLSREYHEQFF. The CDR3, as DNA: TGTGCCAGCAGCTTGTCGCGGGAGTACCATGAGCAGTTCTTC.

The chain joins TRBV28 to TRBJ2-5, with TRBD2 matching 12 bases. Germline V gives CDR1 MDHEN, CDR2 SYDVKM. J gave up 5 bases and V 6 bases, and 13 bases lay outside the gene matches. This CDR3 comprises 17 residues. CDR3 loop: CASRYGTSGLGGETQYF. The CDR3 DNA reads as TGTGCCAGCAGATATGGGACTAGCGGGCTCGGAGGGGAGACCCAGTACTTC.

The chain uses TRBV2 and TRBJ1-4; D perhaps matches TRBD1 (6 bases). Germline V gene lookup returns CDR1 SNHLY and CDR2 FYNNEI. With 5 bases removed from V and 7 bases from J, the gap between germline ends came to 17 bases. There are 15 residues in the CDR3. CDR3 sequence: CASSKGGSYGEKLFF. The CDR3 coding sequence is TGTGCCAGCAGTAAGGGGGGGTCCTACGGTGAAAAACTGTTTTTT.

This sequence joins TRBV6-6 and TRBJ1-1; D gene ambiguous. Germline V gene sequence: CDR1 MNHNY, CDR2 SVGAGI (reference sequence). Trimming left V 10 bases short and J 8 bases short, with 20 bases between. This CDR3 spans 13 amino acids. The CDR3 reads CAISPVGATEAFF. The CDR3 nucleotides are TGTGCCATATCCCCTGTCGGAGCAACCGAAGCTTTCTTT.

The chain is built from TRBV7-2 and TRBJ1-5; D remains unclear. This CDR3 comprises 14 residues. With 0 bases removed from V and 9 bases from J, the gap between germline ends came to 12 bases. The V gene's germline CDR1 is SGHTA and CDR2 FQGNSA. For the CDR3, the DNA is TGTGCCAGCAGCTTAGCCGGGGAGTTCGGGCCCCAGCATTTT. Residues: CASSLAGEFGPQHF.

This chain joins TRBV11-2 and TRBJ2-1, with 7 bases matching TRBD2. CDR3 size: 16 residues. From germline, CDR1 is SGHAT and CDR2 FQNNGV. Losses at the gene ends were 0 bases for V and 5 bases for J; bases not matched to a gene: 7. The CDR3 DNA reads TGTGCCAGCAGCTTAGAGCGGTCGGGAGGTAACAATGAGCAGTTCTTC. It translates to CASSLERSGGNNEQFF. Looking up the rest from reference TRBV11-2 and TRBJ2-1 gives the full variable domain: EAGVAQSPRYKIIEKRQSVAFWCNPISGHATLYWYQQILGQGPKLLIQFQNNGVVDDSQLPKDRFSAERLKGVDSTLKIQPAKLEDSAVYLCASSLERSGGNNEQFFGPGTRLTVL.

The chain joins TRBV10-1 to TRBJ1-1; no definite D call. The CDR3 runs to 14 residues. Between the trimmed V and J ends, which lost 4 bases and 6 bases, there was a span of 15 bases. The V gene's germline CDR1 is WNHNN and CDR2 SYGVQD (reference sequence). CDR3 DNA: TGCGCCAGCAGTGTTCCGGATCGGAAATCTGAAGCTTTCTTT. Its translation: CASSVPDRKSEAFF.

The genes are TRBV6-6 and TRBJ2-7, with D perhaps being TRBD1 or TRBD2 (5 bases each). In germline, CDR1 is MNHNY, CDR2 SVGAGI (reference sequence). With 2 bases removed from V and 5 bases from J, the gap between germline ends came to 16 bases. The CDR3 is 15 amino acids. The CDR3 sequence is CASSYMTEREDEQYF. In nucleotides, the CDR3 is TGTGCCAGCAGTTACATGACAGAACGGGAAGACGAGCAGTACTTC.

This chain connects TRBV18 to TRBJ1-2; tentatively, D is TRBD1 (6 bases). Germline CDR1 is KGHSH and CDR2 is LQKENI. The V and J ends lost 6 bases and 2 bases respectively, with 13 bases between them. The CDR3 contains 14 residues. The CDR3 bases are TGTGCCAGCTCTTCAGGGACATTGAACTATGGCTACACCTTC. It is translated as CASSSGTLNYGYTF.

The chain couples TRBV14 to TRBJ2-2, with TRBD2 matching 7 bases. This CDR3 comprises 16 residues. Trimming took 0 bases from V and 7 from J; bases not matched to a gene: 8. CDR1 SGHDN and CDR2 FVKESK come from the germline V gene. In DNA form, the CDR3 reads TGTGCCAGCAGCCAAGATTGGCGGGAGCAAGGCGGGGAGCTGTTTTTT. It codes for CASSQDWREQGGELFF.

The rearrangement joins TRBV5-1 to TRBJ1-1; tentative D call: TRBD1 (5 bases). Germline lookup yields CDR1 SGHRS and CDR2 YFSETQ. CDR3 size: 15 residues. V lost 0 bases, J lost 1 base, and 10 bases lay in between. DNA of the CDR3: TGCGCCAGCAGCTTGGATGGCAGGGAGAACACTGAAGCTTTCTTT. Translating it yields CASSLDGRENTEAFF.

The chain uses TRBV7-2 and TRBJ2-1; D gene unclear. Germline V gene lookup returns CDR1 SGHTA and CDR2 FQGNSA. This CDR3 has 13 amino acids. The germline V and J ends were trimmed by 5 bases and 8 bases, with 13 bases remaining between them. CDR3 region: CASSVQRLDEQFF. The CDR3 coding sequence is TGTGCCAGCAGCGTCCAGAGGTTGGATGAGCAGTTCTTC. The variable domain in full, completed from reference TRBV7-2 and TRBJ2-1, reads GAGVSQSPSNKVTEKGKDVELRCDPISGHTALYWYRQSLGQGLEFLIYFQGNSAPDKSGLPSDRFSAERTGGSVSTLTIQRTQQEDSAVYLCASSVQRLDEQFFGPGTRLTVL.

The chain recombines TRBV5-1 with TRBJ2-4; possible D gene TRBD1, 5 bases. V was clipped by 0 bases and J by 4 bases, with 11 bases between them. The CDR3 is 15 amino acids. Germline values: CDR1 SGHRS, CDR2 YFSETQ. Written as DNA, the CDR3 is TGCGCCAGCAGCTTGGAGTGGGCAGGGAAAAACATTCAGTACTTC. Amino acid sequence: CASSLEWAGKNIQYF. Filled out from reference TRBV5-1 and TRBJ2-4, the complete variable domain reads KAGVTQTPRYLIKTRGQQVTLSCSPISGHRSVSWYQQTPGQGLQFLFEYFSETQRNKGNFPGRFSGRQFSNSRSEMNVSTLELGDSALYLCASSLEWAGKNIQYFGAGTRLSVL.

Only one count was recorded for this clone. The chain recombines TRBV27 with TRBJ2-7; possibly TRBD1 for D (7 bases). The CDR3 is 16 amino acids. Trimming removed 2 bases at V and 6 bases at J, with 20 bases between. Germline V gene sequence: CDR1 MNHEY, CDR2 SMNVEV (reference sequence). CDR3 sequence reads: CASSLVGAGGPVEQYF. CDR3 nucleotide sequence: TGTGCCAGCAGTTTAGTAGGGGCAGGGGGGCCAGTCGAGCAGTACTTC.

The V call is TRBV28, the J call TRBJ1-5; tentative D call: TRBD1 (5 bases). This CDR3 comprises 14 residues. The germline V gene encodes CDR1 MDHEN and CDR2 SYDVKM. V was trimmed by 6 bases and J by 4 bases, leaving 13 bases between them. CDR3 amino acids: CASSLGTGNQPQHF. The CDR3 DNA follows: TGTGCCAGCAGCTTGGGGACTGGAAATCAGCCCCAGCATTTT.

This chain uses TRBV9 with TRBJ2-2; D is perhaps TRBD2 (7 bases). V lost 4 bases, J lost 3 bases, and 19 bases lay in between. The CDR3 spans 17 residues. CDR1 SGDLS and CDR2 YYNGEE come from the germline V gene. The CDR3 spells CASSRNSGGADTGELFF. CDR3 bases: TGTGCCAGCAGCCGGAACTCGGGGGGCGCGGACACCGGGGAGCTGTTTTTT.